A single sample is the source of the 13 T cell receptor beta chains below, sequenced in a study of human T cells and chemical hapten exposure. The time point: patch test 1, 2 weeks after DPC sensitization. As to treatment: therapeutic diphenylcyclopropenone sensitization with weekly scalp DPC. TCRdb passed the RACE reads through MiXCR, listing each CDR3 protein once. Here the sample spans more than 70,000 distinct CDR3 sequences, 12% being singletons. The sample in question was whole blood, obtained in connection with sensitization to the hapten diphenylcyclopropenone (DPC). The receptors shown here come from a woman aged 55-70 years with alopecia areata. Some clones in this sample may be carry-over from other donors' samples.

This clonotype was seen ten or more times. The genes are TRBV2 and TRBJ2-6; TRBD1 might be the D (6 bases). V was cut by 6 bases and J by 2 bases, with 8 bases left in between. The CDR3 is 14 residues long. In germline, CDR1 is SNHLY, CDR2 FYNNEI. In nucleotides, the CDR3 is TGTGCCAGCAGATACAGGGCTGGGGCCAACGTCCTGACTTTC. Amino acids: CASRYRAGANVLTF. Supplemented by reference TRBV2 and TRBJ2-6, the full variable domain reads EPEVTQTPSHQVTQMGQEVILRCVPISNHLYFYWYRQILGQKVEFLVSFYNNEISEKSEIFDDQFSVERPDGSNFTLKIRSTKLEDSAMYFCASRYRAGANVLTFGAGSRLTVL.

This chain links TRBV7-9 with TRBJ1-1; tentative D call: TRBD1 (5 bases). The germline V gene has CDR1 SEHNR and CDR2 FQNEAQ (reference sequence). The CDR3 loop spans 16 amino acids. The V gene lost 4 bases and the J gene lost 1 base, with 16 bases spanning the gap. CDR3 nucleotide sequence: TGTGCCAGCAGCTCCAGCTGGCGGGGGAAGAACACTGAAGCTTTCTTT. Protein: CASSSSWRGKNTEAFF. Combining the CDR3 with reference TRBV7-9 and TRBJ1-1 gives the whole variable domain DTGVSQNPRHKITKRGQNVTFRCDPISEHNRLYWYRQTLGQGPEFLTYFQNEAQLEKSRLLSDRFSAERPKGSFSTLEIQRTEQGDSAMYLCASSSSWRGKNTEAFFGQGTRLTVV.

The sample holds many counts of this clonotype. V and J are TRBV6-5 and TRBJ1-6; D remains unclear. There are 13 residues in the CDR3. Germline assignment: CDR1 MNHEY and CDR2 SVGAGI. V shed 4 bases and J shed 4 bases, with 5 bases lying between them. The CDR3 sequence: CASSWTYNSPLHF. CDR3 sequence (DNA): TGTGCCAGCAGTTGGACTTATAATTCACCCCTCCACTTT.

This clonotype appeared many times. The chain combines TRBV19 with TRBJ1-2, with D perhaps TRBD1 (6 bases). The CDR3 is 13 residues long. The V gene lost 5 bases and the J gene lost 4 bases, with 11 bases spanning the gap. Germline CDR1 and CDR2: LNHDA and SQIVND (reference sequence). CDR3 coding DNA: TGTGCCAGTAGTCCACGGACAGTCTATGGCTACACCTTC. It specifies CASSPRTVYGYTF.

This rearrangement joins TRBV18 to TRBJ1-1; D is uncertain. The CDR3 covers 13 residues. Germline V lookup: CDR1 KGHSH, CDR2 LQKENI. Trimming shortened V by 2 bases and J by 3 bases, and 7 bases separated the two germline ends. CDR3 DNA: TGTGCCAGCTCACCAGGGGTTGACACTGAAGCTTTCTTT. Its translation: CASSPGVDTEAFF.

The chain joins TRBV7-9 to TRBJ2-2; D gene ambiguous. Trimming removed 5 bases from V and 3 bases from J, with 1 base in between. Germline V gene sequence: CDR1 SEHNR, CDR2 FQNEAQ (reference sequence). The CDR3 spans 11 residues. DNA of the CDR3: TGTGCCAGCAGCCACACCGGGGAGCTGTTTTTT. This translates into CASSHTGELFF.

This clonotype has ten or more counts. This chain joins TRBV3-1 and TRBJ1-1; 7 nucleotides align to TRBD1. Trimming took 1 base from V and 6 from J; bases not matched to a gene: 2. This CDR3 spans 13 amino acids. Germline V lookup: CDR1 LGHDT, CDR2 YNNKEL (reference sequence). CDR3 region: CASSQGQGPEAFF. Written as DNA, the CDR3 is TGTGCCAGCAGCCAAGGACAGGGTCCTGAAGCTTTCTTT.

There are many counts of this clonotype. The chain has TRBV7-8 and TRBJ2-3, with D tentatively TRBD1 (5 bases). CDR3 size: 15 residues. CDR1 and CDR2 from the germline V gene are SGHVS and FQNEAQ. The V gene lost 4 bases and the J gene lost 7 bases, with 18 bases spanning the gap. The CDR3 spells CASSSRRTRPYTQYF. CDR3 bases: TGTGCCAGCAGCTCGCGGCGGACACGTCCTTATACGCAGTATTTT.

This clonotype was observed a handful of times. The rearrangement links TRBV7-3 to TRBJ2-5; D is possibly TRBD2 (6 bases). CDR1 SGHTA and CDR2 FQGTGA come from the germline V gene. Trimming took off 5 bases at V and 7 bases at J, with 14 bases between the two ends. The CDR3 is made up of 13 amino acids. CDR3 nucleotides: TGTGCCAGCAGCCCCCTAAAGGAGGGGACCCAGTACTTC. It specifies CASSPLKEGTQYF. Based on the CDR3 plus reference TRBV7-3 and TRBJ2-5, the full variable domain is GAGVSQTPSNKVTEKGKYVELRCDPISGHTALYWYRQSLGQGPEFLIYFQGTGAADDSGLPNDRFFAVRPEGSVSTLKIQRTERGDSAVYLCASSPLKEGTQYFGPGTRLLVL.

This clonotype occurred many times. The rearrangement uses TRBV6-1 and TRBJ2-7; D unresolved. V lost 5 bases and J 5 bases, leaving 13 bases between the germline ends. CDR3 length: 13 residues. Germline V gene sequence: CDR1 MNHNS, CDR2 SASEGT. For the CDR3, the DNA is TGTGCCAGCAGTTTTGCGGTAGGCAACGAGCAGTACTTC. Its protein product is CASSFAVGNEQYF.

This clonotype occurred a few times. The chain has TRBV20-1 and TRBJ2-3; 8 nucleotides match TRBD2. Per germline, CDR1 DFQATT and CDR2 SNEGSKA (reference sequence). Trimming removed 3 bases from V and 0 bases from J; junction bases left unmatched: 11. The CDR3 runs to 17 residues. The CDR3 here is CSARRSGGHFSTDTQYF. The CDR3 nucleotides are TGCAGTGCTAGGCGCAGCGGGGGCCACTTTAGCACAGATACGCAGTATTTT.

The rearrangement joins TRBV30 to TRBJ1-1; TRBD1 matches 8 bases. The CDR3 covers 15 residues. Germline loops: CDR1 GTSNPN, CDR2 SVGIG (reference sequence). The junction had 6 bases not matched to a gene; V was cut back by 2 bases and J by 1 base. For the CDR3, the DNA is TGTGCCTGGAGTCCACAGGACAGGGCGAACACTGAAGCTTTCTTT. Translation gives CAWSPQDRANTEAFF.

This clonotype was observed a handful of times. The rearrangement uses TRBV7-9 and TRBJ1-5; 7 positions agree with TRBD1. The CDR3 is 15 residues long. The germline V gene encodes CDR1 SEHNR and CDR2 FQNEAQ (reference sequence). The ends lost 5 bases at V and 0 bases at J; junction bases unmatched: 4. CDR3 DNA sequence: TGTGCCAGCAGCAGGGACAGTTATAGCAATCAGCCCCAGCATTTT. This sequence encodes CASSRDSYSNQPQHF.